There are a few counts of the clone carrying this TCR beta chain. Its antigen remains unknown. The CDR3 is 14 residues long. Germline values: CDR1 SEHNR, CDR2 FQNEAQ (reference sequence). Trimming took 4 bases from V and 2 from J; bases not matched to a gene: 1. This entry comes from a study of CD8 T cells in ankylosing spondylitis. General observations from the study: Clones linked with disease were CD8+ and fairly uncommon in the peripheral blood.

TCRdb independently ran MiXCR on the 5' RACE reads; one entry per CDR3 protein. The sample holds around 280,000 distinct CDR3 sequences, around 20% seen once. The genes are TRBV7-9 and TRBJ1-5; TRBD1 matches at 8 bases. The sequencing input was blood, either unsorted or a sorted T cell fraction (not recorded which). This sequence was found in a male donor with ankylosing spondylitis or in good health (not recorded which). The CDR3 DNA is TGTGCCAGCAGCTCGGACAGGGGCAATCAGCCCCAGCATTTT. Translation: CASSSDRGNQPQHF. The variable domain in full, completed from reference TRBV7-9 and TRBJ1-5, reads DTGVSQNPRHKITKRGQNVTFRCDPISEHNRLYWYRQTLGQGPEFLTYFQNEAQLEKSRLLSDRFSAERPKGSFSTLEIQRTEQGDSAMYLCASSSDRGNQPQHFGDGTRLSIL.